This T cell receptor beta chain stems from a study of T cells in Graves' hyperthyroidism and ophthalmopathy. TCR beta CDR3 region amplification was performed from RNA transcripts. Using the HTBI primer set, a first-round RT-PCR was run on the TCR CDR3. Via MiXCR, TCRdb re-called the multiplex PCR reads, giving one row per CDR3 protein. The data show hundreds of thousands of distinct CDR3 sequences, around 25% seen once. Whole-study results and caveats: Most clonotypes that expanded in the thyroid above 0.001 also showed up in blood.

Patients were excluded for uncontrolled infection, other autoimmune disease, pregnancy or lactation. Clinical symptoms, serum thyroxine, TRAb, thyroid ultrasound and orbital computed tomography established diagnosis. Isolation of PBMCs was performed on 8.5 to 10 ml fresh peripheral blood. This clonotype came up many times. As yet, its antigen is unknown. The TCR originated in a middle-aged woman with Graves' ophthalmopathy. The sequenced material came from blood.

The CDR3 is CASSLTSGRNTGELFF. The CDR3 DNA is TGTGCCAGCAGCTTGACTAGCGGGAGAAACACCGGGGAGCTGTTTTTT. V and J are TRBV7-8 and TRBJ2-2, with 12 bases aligning to TRBD2. There are 16 residues in the CDR3. Germline V gene data show CDR1 as SGHVS and CDR2 as FQNEAQ. Losses at the gene ends were 3 bases for V and 2 bases for J; bases not matched to a gene: 1.